The 9 T cell receptor beta chains in this list originate from one sample, sequenced in a study of shared clonotypes between healthy human individuals. Here immunoSEQ multiplex PCR was the method, and the copy in TCRdb shows in-frame clones only, minus some. The sample lists approximately 2.5 million clones, roughly 93% seen once, with 0.36% in the top ten. Sequenced sample: naive CD4+ T cells from PBMCs. This sample's subset: CD45RA+ positively selected. The source is a man aged 18 to 30 in good health. Some clones in this sample may be carry-over from other donors' samples.

V and J are TRBV5-4 and TRBJ1-1; the D is unclear. Germline-derived CDR1 and CDR2 are SGHNT and YYREEE (reference sequence). V lost 1 base and J 4 bases, leaving 8 bases between the germline ends. The CDR3 is made up of 13 amino acids. The CDR3 DNA reads as TGTGCCAGCAGCTTGAGAGGAGGCACTGAAGCTTTCTTT. Residues: CASSLRGGTEAFF. The full variable domain, its missing parts supplied by reference TRBV5-4 and TRBJ1-1, is ETGVTQSPTHLIKTRGQQVTLRCSSQSGHNTVSWYQQALGQGPQFIFQYYREEENGRGNFPPRFSGLQFPNYSSELNVNALELDDSALYLCASSLRGGTEAFFGQGTRLTVV.

This chain joins TRBV2 and TRBJ2-2; D ambiguous. From germline, CDR1 is SNHLY and CDR2 FYNNEI. Trimming pared 3 bases from V and 0 bases from J, leaving 11 bases between. This CDR3 comprises 16 residues. CDR3 sequence reads: CASSEEQPANTGELFF. The CDR3 DNA is TGTGCCAGCAGTGAGGAACAGCCCGCGAACACCGGGGAGCTGTTTTTT.

The chain combines TRBV5-1 with TRBJ1-4; D unresolved. Germline values: CDR1 SGHRS, CDR2 YFSETQ. V dropped 2 bases and J dropped 5 bases, with 7 bases sitting between them. This CDR3 region has 13 residues. The CDR3 region has the DNA TGCGCCAGCAGCTTCCGGGAGAATGAAAAACTGTTTTTT. Translating it yields CASSFRENEKLFF.

V usage is TRBV29-1 and J usage is TRBJ2-5; D is possibly TRBD2 (7 bases). Looked up from germline, CDR1 is SQVTM and CDR2 is ANQGSEA. The CDR3 covers 12 residues. Deletions cut 7 bases from V and 5 bases from J, with 14 bases between. The CDR3 is CSAWEGGETQYF. In DNA form, the CDR3 reads TGCAGCGCCTGGGAGGGGGGGGAGACCCAGTACTTC. Looking up the rest from reference TRBV29-1 and TRBJ2-5 gives the full variable domain: SAVISQKPSRDICQRGTSLTIQCQVDSQVTMMFWYRQQPGQSLTLIATANQGSEATYESGFVIDKFPISRPNLTFSTLTVSNMSPEDSSIYLCSAWEGGETQYFGPGTRLLVL.

The table lists this clone with a few counts. The chain is built from TRBV2 and TRBJ1-5; D remains unclear. The CDR3 has 13 residues. Germline V lookup: CDR1 SNHLY, CDR2 FYNNEI. Trimming left V 7 bases short and J 7 bases short, with 14 bases between. The CDR3 DNA is TGTGCCAGCATTCAAGAGACGGGACAGCCCCAGCATTTT. It codes for CASIQETGQPQHF.

The chain recombines TRBV29-1 with TRBJ1-1, with 8 nucleotides matching TRBD1. The trim removed 6 bases at V and 5 bases at J, leaving 14 bases unmatched. This CDR3 is 15 amino acids long. Germline V lookup: CDR1 SQVTM, CDR2 ANQGSEA. In DNA, the CDR3 is TGCAGCGTGCACGACAGGGGAAGTTTGAGGACTGAAGCTTTCTTT. This codes for CSVHDRGSLRTEAFF.

The gene calls are TRBV7-2 and TRBJ2-1; 15 nucleotides line up with TRBD2. CDR3 length: 15 residues. V shed 5 bases, J shed 7 bases, and the junction held 3 bases outside the gene matches. Germline assignment: CDR1 SGHTA and CDR2 FQGNSA. In nucleotides, the CDR3 is TGTGCCAGCAGCAGGACTAGCGGGAGGGGGAATGAGCAGTTCTTC. This gives the protein CASSRTSGRGNEQFF. Supplemented by reference TRBV7-2 and TRBJ2-1, the full variable domain reads GAGVSQSPSNKVTEKGKDVELRCDPISGHTALYWYRQSLGQGLEFLIYFQGNSAPDKSGLPSDRFSAERTGGSVSTLTIQRTQQEDSAVYLCASSRTSGRGNEQFFGPGTRLTVL.

The V call is TRBV7-2, the J call TRBJ2-7; 7 bases are shared with TRBD1. The ends lost 0 bases at V and 1 base at J; junction bases unmatched: 3. CDR3 length: 15 amino acids. Germline V lookup: CDR1 SGHTA, CDR2 FQGNSA. CDR3: CASSLASTGSYEQYF. The CDR3 DNA sequence: TGTGCCAGCAGCTTAGCCTCGACAGGGTCCTACGAGCAGTACTTC.

The J gene is TRBJ1-1, the V gene TRBV7-9; D gene unclear. CDR3 length: 15 residues. Germline assignment: CDR1 SEHNR and CDR2 FQNEAQ (reference sequence). The ends were cut back, 0 bases at V and 4 bases at J, with 12 bases in the middle. CDR3 loop: CASSLALASSTEAFF. In DNA form, the CDR3 reads TGTGCCAGCAGCTTAGCGCTAGCGAGTAGCACTGAAGCTTTCTTT.